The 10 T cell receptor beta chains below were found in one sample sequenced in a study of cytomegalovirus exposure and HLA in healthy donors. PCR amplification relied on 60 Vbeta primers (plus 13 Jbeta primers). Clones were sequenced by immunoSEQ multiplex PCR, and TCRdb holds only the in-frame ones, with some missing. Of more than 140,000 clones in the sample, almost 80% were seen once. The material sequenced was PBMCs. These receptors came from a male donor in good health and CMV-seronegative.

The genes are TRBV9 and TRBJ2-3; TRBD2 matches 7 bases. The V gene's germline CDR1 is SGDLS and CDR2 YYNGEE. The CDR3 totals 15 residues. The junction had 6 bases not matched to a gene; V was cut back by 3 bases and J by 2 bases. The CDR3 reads CASSDPSGPTDTQYF. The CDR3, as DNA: TGTGCCAGCAGCGATCCTAGCGGTCCCACAGATACGCAGTATTTT. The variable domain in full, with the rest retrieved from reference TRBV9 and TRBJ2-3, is DSGVTQTPKHLITATGQRVTLRCSPRSGDLSVYWYQQSLDQGLQFLIQYYNGEERAKGNILERFSAQQFPDLHSELNLSSLELGDSALYFCASSDPSGPTDTQYFGPGTRLTVL.

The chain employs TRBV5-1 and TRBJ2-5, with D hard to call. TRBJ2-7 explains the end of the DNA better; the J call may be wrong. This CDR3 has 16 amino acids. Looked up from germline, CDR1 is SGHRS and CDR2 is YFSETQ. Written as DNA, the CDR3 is TGCGCCAGCAGCTTGCTGGTCCTGGGCTTGAAATACGAGCAGTACTTC. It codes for CASSLLVLGLKYEQYF.

DNA for the CDR3: TGTGCCAGCAGCCAACAGCGGGGGGGCCCCCTCGAGCAGTACTTC. Its protein product is CASSQQRGGPLEQYF. This chain joins TRBV11-1 and TRBJ2-7, with 10 positions matching TRBD2. V was pared by 5 bases and J by 6 bases, with 10 bases of the junction left unmatched. CDR3 size: 15 residues. The germline gives CDR1 SGHAT, CDR2 FQDESV (reference sequence).

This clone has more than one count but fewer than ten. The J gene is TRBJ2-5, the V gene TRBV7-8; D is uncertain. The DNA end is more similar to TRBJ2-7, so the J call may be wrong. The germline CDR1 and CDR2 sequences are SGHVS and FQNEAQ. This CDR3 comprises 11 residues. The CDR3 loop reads CASSPVSEQYF. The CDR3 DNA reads TGTGCCAGCAGCCCGGTCTCCGAGCAGTACTTC.

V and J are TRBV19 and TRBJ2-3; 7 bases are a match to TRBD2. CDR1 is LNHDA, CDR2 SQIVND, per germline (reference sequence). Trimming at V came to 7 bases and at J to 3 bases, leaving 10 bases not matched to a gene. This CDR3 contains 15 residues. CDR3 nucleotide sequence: TGTGCCAGTAATCCTCGCGGGAGTTCTACAGATACGCAGTATTTT. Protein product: CASNPRGSSTDTQYF.

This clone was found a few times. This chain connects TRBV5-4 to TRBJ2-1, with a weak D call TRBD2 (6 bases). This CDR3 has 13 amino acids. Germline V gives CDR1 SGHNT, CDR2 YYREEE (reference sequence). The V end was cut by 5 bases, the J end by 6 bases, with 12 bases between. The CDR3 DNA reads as TGTGCCAGCAGTCAGACTAGTTCCAATGAGCAGTTCTTC. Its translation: CASSQTSSNEQFF.

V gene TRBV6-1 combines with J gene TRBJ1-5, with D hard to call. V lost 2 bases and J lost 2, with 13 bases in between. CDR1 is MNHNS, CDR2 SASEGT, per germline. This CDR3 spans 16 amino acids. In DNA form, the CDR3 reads TGTGCCAGCAGTGAAAGGATCCTGGGCGGCAATCAGCCCCAGCATTTT. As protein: CASSERILGGNQPQHF.

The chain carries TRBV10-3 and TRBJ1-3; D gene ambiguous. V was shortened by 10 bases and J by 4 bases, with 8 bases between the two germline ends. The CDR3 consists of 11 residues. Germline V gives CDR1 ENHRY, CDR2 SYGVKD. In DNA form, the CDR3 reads TGTGCCACCCAGGAAGGAAACACCATATATTTT. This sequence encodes CATQEGNTIYF.

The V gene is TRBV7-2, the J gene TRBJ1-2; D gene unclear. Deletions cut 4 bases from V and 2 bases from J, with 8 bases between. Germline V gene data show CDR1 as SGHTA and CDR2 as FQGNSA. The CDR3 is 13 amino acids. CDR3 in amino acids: CASSSTPNYGYTF. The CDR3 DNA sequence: TGTGCCAGCAGCTCGACACCCAACTATGGCTACACCTTC.

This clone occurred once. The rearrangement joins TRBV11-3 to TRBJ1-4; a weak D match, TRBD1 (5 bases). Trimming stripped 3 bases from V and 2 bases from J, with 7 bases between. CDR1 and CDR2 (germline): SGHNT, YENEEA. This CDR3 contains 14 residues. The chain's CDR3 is CASSLSGTNEKLFF. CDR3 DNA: TGTGCCAGCAGCTTGTCAGGGACTAATGAAAAACTGTTTTTT.